This T cell receptor (beta chain) came from a study of graft-versus-host responses after intestinal transplantation. Study overall: Recipients across the board were started on anti-thymocyte globulin induction, then kept on tacrolimus and steroids for roughly 3 years.

Points on this clone: The target antigen is unknown.

The length of the CDR3 is 12 residues. After removal of 4 bases from V and 11 bases from J, the junction contained 4 bases not matched to a gene. Germline CDR1 is LGHNA and CDR2 is YSLEER. The table came from immunoSEQ multiplex PCR; TCRdb's copy has only in-frame clones and leaves some out. This table has about 93,000 clones, roughly 91% appearing once. Whole-study results and caveats: Subjects displaying graft-donor T cell macrochimerism possessed elevated graft-versus-host to host-versus-graft clonal ratios inside allografts. Early HvG declines after transplant were associated with peak circulating GvH clone levels. Recipient marrow contained GvH clones, some of which appeared first in ileum or blood.

The sample consisted of unstimulated CD8+ T cells sorted from spleen or lymph node cells, taken before intestinal transplant. The chain combines TRBV4-3 with TRBJ1-1, with 10 bases fitting TRBD1. The TCR comes from a human donor who received an intestinal transplant. CDR3 coding DNA: TGCGCCAGCAGCCGACGGGACAGGGGCGCTTTCTTT. Its protein is CASSRRDRGAFF.